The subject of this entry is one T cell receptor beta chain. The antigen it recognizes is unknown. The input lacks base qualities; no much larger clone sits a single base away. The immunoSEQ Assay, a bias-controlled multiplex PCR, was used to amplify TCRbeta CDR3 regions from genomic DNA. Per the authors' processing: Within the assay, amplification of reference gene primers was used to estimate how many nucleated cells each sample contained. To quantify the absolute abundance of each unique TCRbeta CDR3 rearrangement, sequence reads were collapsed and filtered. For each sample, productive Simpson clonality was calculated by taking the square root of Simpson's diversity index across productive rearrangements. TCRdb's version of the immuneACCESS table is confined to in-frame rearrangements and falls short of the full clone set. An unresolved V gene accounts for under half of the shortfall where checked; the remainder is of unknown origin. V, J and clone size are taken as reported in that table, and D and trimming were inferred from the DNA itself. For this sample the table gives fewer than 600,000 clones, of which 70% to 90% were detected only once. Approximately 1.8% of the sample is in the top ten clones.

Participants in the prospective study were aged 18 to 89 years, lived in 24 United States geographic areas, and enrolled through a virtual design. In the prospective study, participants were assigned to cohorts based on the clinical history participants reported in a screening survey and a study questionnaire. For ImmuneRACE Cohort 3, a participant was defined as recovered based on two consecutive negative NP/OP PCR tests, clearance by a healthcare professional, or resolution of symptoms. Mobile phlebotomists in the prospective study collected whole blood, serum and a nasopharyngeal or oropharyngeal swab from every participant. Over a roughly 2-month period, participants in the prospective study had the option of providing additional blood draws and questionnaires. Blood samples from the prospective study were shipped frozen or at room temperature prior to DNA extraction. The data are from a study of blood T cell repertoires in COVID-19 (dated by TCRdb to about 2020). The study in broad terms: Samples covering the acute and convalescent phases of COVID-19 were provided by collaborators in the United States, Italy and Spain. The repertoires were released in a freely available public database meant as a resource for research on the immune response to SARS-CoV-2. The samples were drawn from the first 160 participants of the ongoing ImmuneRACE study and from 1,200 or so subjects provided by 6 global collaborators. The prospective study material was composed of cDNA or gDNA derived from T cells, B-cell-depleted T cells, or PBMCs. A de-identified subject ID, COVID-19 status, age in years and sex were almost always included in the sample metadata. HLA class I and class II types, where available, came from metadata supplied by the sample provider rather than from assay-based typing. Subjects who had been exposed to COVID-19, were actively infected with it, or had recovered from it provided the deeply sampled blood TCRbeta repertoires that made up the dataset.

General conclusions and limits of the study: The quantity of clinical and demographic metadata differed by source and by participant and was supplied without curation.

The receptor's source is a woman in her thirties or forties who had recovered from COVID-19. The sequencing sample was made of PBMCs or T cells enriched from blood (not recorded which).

The base sequence is TGTGCCAGCAGCTTTTATACAGGGGGCACTGAAGCTTTCTTT. Translated, this gives CASSFYTGGTEAFF. The chain employs TRBV13 and TRBJ1-1; 8 of the junction bases match TRBD1. The CDR3 runs 14 amino acids, cysteine and phenylalanine included. Only the CDR3 portion is preserved as DNA: 42 bases, with reading frame beginning at the first base. Sequences PRHDT (CDR1) and FYEKMQ (CDR2) are obtained from the germline V gene (reference sequence). Germline trimming: 3 bases from V, 4 bases from J; junction bases outside gene matches: 4. The CDR3, completed at both ends by the reference TRBV13 and TRBJ1-1 genes, gives the full variable domain AAGVIQSPRHLIKEKRETATLKCYPIPRHDTVYWYQQGPGQDPQFLISFYEKMQSDKGSIPDRFSAQQFSDYHSELNMSSLELGDSALYFCASSFYTGGTEAFFGQGTRLTVV.